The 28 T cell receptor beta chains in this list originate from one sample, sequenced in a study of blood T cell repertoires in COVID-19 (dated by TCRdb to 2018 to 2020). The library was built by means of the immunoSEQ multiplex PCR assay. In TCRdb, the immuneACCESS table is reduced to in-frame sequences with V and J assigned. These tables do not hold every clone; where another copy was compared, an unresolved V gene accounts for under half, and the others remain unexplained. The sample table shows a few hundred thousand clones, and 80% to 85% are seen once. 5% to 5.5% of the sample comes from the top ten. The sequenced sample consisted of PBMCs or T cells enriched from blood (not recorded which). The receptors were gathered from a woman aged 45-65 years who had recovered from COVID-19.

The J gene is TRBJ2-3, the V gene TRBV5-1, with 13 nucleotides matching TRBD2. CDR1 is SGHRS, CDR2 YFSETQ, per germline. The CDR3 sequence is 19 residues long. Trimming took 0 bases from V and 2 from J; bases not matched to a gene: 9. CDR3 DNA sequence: TGCGCCAGCAGCTTGGAACTAGCGGGGGGGCCTAAAGCCACAGATACGCAGTATTTT. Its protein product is CASSLELAGGPKATDTQYF. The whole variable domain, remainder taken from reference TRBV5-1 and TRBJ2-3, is KAGVTQTPRYLIKTRGQQVTLSCSPISGHRSVSWYQQTPGQGLQFLFEYFSETQRNKGNFPGRFSGRQFSNSRSEMNVSTLELGDSALYLCASSLELAGGPKATDTQYFGPGTRLTVL.

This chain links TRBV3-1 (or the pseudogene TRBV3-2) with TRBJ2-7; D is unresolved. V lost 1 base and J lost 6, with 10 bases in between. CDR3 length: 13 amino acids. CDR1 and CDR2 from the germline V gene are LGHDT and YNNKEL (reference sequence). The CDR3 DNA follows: TGTGCCAGCAGCCAAGTCCGTGTGTCCGAGCAGTACTTC. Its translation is CASSQVRVSEQYF.

The chain's CDR3 is CASSYASTGDAFF. The CDR3 bases are TGTGCCAGCAGTTACGCTTCGACAGGGGATGCTTTCTTT. The V gene is TRBV6-2 or TRBV6-3, the J gene TRBJ1-1; 8 bases align to TRBD1. Germline V gene data show CDR1 as MNHEY and CDR2 as SVGEGT. J gave up 11 bases and V 2 bases, and 7 bases lay outside the gene matches. CDR3 size: 13 residues.

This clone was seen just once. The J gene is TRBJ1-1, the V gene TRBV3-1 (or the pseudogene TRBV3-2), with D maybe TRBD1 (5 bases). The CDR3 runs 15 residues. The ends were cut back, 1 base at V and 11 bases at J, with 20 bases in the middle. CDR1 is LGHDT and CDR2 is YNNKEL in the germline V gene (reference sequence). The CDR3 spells CASSQVGRDRGGAFF. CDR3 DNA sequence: TGTGCCAGCAGCCAAGTGGGACGTGACCGCGGGGGGGCTTTCTTT.

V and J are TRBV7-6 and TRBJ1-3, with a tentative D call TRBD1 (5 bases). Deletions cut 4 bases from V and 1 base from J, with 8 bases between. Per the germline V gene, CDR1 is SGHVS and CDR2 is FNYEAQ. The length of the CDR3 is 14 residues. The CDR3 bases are TGTGCCAGCAGCTCGGGACTATCTGGAAACACCATATATTTT. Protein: CASSSGLSGNTIYF.

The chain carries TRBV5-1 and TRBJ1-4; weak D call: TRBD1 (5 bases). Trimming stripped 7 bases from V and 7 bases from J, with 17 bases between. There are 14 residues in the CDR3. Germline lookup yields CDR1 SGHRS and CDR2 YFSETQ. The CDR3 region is CASGRSGGSEKLFF. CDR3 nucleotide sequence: TGCGCCAGCGGCCGCAGCGGGGGGAGTGAAAAACTGTTTTTT.

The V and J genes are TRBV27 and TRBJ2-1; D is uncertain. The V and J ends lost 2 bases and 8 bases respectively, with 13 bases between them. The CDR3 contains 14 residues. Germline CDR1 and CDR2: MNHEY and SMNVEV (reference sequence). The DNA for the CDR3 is TGTGCCAGCAGTTTAGGCCTCCTCGAGGATGAGCAGTTCTTC. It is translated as CASSLGLLEDEQFF.

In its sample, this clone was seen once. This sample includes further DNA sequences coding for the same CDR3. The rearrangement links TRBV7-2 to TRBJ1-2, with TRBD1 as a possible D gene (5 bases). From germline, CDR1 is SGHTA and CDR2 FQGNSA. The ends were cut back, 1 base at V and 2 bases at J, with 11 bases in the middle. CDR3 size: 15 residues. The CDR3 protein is CASSLVGGANYGYTF. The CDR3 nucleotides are TGTGCCAGCAGCTTAGTGGGGGGTGCGAACTATGGCTACACCTTC.

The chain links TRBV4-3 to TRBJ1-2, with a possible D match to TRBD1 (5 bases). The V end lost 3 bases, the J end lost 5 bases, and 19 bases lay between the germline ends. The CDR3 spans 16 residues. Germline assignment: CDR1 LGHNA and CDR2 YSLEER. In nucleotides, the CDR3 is TGCGCCAGCAGCCAGGCCTTGGGGGGAGGTGGGTATGGCTACACCTTC. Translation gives CASSQALGGGGYGYTF.

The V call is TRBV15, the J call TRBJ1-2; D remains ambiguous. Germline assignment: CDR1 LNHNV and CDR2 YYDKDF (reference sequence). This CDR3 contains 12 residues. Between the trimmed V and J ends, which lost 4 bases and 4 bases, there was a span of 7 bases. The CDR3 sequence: CATSTAVYGYTF. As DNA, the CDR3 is TGTGCCACCAGCACCGCGGTCTATGGCTACACCTTC.

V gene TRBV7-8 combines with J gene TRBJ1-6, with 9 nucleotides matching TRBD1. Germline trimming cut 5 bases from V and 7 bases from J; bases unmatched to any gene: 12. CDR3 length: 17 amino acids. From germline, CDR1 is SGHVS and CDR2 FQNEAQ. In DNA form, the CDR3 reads TGTGCCAGCAGCCCGACCGGGACAGGGTCGGGAAATTCACCCCTCCACTTT. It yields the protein CASSPTGTGSGNSPLHF.

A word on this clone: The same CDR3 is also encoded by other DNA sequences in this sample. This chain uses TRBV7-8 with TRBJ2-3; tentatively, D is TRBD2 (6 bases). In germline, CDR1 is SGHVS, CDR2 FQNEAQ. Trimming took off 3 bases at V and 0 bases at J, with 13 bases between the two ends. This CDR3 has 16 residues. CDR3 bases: TGTGCCAGCAGCTTGGAGGCGGGGTGGAGCACAGATACGCAGTATTTT. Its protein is CASSLEAGWSTDTQYF.

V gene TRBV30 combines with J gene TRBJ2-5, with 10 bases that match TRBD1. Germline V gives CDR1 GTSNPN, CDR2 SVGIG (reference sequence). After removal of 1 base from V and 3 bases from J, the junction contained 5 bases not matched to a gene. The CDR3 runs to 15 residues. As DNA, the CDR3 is TGTGCCTGGAGTGGGACAGGGGGATGGAAAGAGACCCAGTACTTC. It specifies CAWSGTGGWKETQYF.

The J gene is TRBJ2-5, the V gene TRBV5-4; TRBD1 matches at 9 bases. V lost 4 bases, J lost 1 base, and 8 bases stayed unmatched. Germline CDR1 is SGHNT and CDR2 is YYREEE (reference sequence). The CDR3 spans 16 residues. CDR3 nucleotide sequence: TGTGCCAGCAGCCACCGGGTGGGACAGGGCCAAGAGACCCAGTACTTC. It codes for CASSHRVGQGQETQYF.

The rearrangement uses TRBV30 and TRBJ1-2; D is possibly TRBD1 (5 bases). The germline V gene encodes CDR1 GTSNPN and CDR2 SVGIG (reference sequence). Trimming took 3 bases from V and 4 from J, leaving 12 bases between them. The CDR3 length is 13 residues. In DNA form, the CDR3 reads TGTGCCTGGAGCCCGACAGACAGCTATGGCTACACCTTC. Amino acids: CAWSPTDSYGYTF.

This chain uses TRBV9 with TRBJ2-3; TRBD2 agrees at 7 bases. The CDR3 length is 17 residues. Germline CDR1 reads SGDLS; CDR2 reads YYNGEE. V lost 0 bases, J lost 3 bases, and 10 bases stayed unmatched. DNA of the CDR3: TGTGCCAGCAGCGTAGGGGAGTCTAGCGGCACTACAGATACGCAGTATTTT. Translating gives CASSVGESSGTTDTQYF. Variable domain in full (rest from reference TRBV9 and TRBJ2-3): DSGVTQTPKHLITATGQRVTLRCSPRSGDLSVYWYQQSLDQGLQFLIQYYNGEERAKGNILERFSAQQFPDLHSELNLSSLELGDSALYFCASSVGESSGTTDTQYFGPGTRLTVL.

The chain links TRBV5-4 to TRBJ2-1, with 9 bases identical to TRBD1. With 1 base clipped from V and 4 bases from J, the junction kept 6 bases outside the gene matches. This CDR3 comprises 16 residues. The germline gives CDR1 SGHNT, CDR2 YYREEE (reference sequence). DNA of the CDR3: TGTGCCAGCAGCTTGCCCCGACAGGGGGTTTACAATGAGCAGTTCTTC. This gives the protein CASSLPRQGVYNEQFF.

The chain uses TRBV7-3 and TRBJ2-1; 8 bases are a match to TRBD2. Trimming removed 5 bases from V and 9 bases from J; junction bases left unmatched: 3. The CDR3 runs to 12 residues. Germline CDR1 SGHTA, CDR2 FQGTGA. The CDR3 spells CASSRTSIEQFF. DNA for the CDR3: TGTGCCAGCAGCAGGACTAGCATTGAGCAGTTCTTC.

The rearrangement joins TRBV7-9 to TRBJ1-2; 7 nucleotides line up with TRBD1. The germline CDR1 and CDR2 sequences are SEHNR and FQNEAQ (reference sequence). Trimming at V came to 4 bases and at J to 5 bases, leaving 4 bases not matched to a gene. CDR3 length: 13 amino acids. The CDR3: CASSSLTGYGYTF. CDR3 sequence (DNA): TGTGCCAGCAGCTCCCTGACAGGGTATGGCTACACCTTC.

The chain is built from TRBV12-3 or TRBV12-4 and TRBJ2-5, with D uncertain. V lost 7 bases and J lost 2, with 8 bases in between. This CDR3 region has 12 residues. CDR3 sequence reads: CASKALQETQYF. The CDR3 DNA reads TGTGCCAGCAAAGCGCTGCAAGAGACCCAGTACTTC.

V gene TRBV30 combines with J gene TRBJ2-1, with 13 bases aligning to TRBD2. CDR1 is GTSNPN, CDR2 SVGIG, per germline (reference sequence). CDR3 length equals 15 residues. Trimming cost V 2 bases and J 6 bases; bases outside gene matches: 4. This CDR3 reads CAWSMGTSGINEQFF. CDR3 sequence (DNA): TGTGCCTGGAGTATGGGGACTAGCGGGATCAATGAGCAGTTCTTC.

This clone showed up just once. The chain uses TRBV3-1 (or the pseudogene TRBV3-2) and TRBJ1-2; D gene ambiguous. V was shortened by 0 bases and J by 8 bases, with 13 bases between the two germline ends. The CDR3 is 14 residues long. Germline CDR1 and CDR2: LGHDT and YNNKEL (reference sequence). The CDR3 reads CASSQDPPTQGYTF. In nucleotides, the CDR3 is TGTGCCAGCAGCCAAGATCCTCCGACTCAGGGCTACACCTTC.

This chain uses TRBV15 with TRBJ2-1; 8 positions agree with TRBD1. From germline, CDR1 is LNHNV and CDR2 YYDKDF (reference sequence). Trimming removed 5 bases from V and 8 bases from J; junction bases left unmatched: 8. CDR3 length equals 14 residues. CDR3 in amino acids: CATSVTQGEYEQFF. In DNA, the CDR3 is TGTGCCACCAGCGTAACACAGGGGGAGTATGAGCAGTTCTTC.

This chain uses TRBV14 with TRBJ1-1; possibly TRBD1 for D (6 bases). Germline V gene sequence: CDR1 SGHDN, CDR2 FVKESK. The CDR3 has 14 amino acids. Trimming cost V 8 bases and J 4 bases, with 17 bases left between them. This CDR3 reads CASSLGGLGTEAFF. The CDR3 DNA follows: TGTGCCAGCTCTCTCGGGGGGCTGGGCACTGAAGCTTTCTTT. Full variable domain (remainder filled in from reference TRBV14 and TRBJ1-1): EAGVTQFPSHSVIEKGQTVTLRCDPISGHDNLYWYRRVMGKEIKFLLHFVKESKQDESGMPNNRFLAERTGGTYSTLKVQPAELEDSGVYFCASSLGGLGTEAFFGQGTRLTVV.

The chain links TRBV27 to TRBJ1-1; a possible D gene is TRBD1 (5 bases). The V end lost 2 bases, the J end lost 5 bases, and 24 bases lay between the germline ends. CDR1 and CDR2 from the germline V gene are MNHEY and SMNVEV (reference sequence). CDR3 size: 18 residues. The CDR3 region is CASSLGIPGGGRGTEAFF. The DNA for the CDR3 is TGTGCCAGCAGTTTAGGGATTCCGGGTGGGGGTCGGGGGACTGAAGCTTTCTTT.

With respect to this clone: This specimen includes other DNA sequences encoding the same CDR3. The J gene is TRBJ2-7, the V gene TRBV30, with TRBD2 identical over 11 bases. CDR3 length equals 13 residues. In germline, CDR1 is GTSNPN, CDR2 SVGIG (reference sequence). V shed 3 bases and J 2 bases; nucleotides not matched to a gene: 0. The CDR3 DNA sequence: TGTGCCTGGAGGACTAGCGGGACCTACGAGCAGTACTTC. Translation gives CAWRTSGTYEQYF.

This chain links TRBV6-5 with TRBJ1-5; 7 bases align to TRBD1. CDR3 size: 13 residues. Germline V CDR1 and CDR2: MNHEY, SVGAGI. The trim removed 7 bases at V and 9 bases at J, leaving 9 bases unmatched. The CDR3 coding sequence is TGTGCCAGCACCGGACAGGCCCTCCGGCCCCAGCATTTT. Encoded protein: CASTGQALRPQHF.

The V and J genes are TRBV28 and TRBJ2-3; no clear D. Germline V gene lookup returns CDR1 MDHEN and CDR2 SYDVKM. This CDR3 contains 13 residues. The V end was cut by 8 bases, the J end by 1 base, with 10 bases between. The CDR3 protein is CASRPSGTDTQYF. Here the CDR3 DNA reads TGTGCCAGCCGTCCCTCAGGCACAGATACGCAGTATTTT.